This TCR beta chain was captured by sequencing in a study of molecular identifiers for immune sequencing clone quantification. Study-level findings and limits: Beyond 20 RNA copies, clones held over 97% of effector molecules, compared with under 1% in naive cells.

A few counts support this clonotype. What it recognizes is unknown. One end of the junction fails to match germline, which may point to a read error. From germline, CDR1 is GTSNPN and CDR2 SVGIG (reference sequence). There are 15 residues in the CDR3. A single record per CDR3 protein comes from TCRdb applying MiXCR to the PCR reads. The sample holds more than 550,000 distinct CDR3 sequences; roughly 23% are singletons and the top ten take about 0.8%. This clonotype originated in a human donor in good health. Some libraries in this study had Jurkat cell RNA spiked in. This chain uses TRBV30 with TRBJ2-1, with 8 bases aligning to TRBD1. Sequencing used naive CD8+ T cells from blood, with Jurkat cell RNA spiked in. The subset was: FACS-sorted CD8+CD4-CCR7+CD45RA+ naive T cells. The CDR3 coding sequence is TGTGCCTGGAGTGTAGGGACAGGACTCTACAATGAGCAGCTCTTC. Translation: CAWSVGTGLYNEQLF.